A single sample gave rise to the 11 T cell receptor beta chains below, sequenced in a study of T cell repertoires in cytomegalovirus infection. From the reads, TCRdb called clonotypes with MiXCR, one entry per CDR3 protein. The table lists roughly 280,000 distinct CDR3 sequences, roughly 10% of them singletons. Source material: PBMCs. These receptors were taken from a human donor in good health (CMV status not recorded). Some clones in this sample may be carry-over from other donors' samples.

This clonotype came up a few times. One end of the junction does not line up with germline, which may come from a read error. The chain links TRBV12-3 or TRBV12-4 to TRBJ2-7; 7 nucleotides align to TRBD1. The length of the CDR3 is 12 residues. The CDR3, as DNA: TGTGCCAGCAGTCCCGCGGACAGGAACCAGCACTTC. Translating it yields CASSPADRNQHF.

The chain uses TRBV20-1 and TRBJ2-7, with 7 bases that match TRBD1. Germline assignment: CDR1 DFQATT and CDR2 SNEGSKA (reference sequence). The V and J ends lost 6 bases and 0 bases, in that order; junction bases with no gene match: 8. The CDR3 is made up of 14 amino acids. In DNA form, the CDR3 reads TGCAGTGCCCGAGGGGGCACGAGCTCCTACGAGCAGTACTTC. This translates into CSARGGTSSYEQYF.

At least ten counts were recorded for this clonotype. The genes are TRBV7-2 and TRBJ2-7; unclear D gene. V shed 5 bases and J shed 0 bases, with 11 bases lying between them. Germline V gene lookup returns CDR1 SGHTA and CDR2 FQGNSA. The CDR3 is made up of 14 amino acids. CDR3 in amino acids: CASSPDRYSYEQYF. The CDR3 coding sequence is TGTGCCAGCAGCCCAGACCGGTACTCCTACGAGCAGTACTTC.

The V gene is TRBV7-2, the J gene TRBJ2-7; D gene uncertain. The length of the CDR3 is 13 residues. Trimming cost V 1 base and J 3 bases, with 7 bases left between them. Looked up from germline, CDR1 is SGHTA and CDR2 is FQGNSA. CDR3 DNA: TGTGCCAGCAGCTTAGATCCTCGCTACGAGCAGTACTTC. Translation gives CASSLDPRYEQYF. The full variable domain, with the rest looked up from reference TRBV7-2 and TRBJ2-7, is GAGVSQSPSNKVTEKGKDVELRCDPISGHTALYWYRQSLGQGLEFLIYFQGNSAPDKSGLPSDRFSAERTGGSVSTLTIQRTQQEDSAVYLCASSLDPRYEQYFGPGTRLTVT.

This clonotype came up many times. The chain couples TRBV19 to TRBJ2-3; D is perhaps TRBD1 (6 bases). The V and J ends lost 0 bases and 2 bases respectively, with 12 bases between them. CDR3 length: 16 residues. Germline V gives CDR1 LNHDA, CDR2 SQIVND (reference sequence). CDR3 loop: CASSIEVLGATDTQYF. As DNA, the CDR3 is TGTGCCAGTAGTATAGAGGTCCTGGGGGCCACAGATACGCAGTATTTT. Full variable domain (missing parts from reference TRBV19 and TRBJ2-3): DGGITQSPKYLFRKEGQNVTLSCEQNLNHDAMYWYRQDPGQGLRLIYYSQIVNDFQKGDIAEGYSVSREKKESFPLTVTSAQKNPTAFYLCASSIEVLGATDTQYFGPGTRLTVL.

J is TRBJ1-3 and V is TRBV20-1; D gene ambiguous. The CDR3 contains 12 residues. The V and J ends lost 6 bases and 4 bases respectively, with 10 bases between them. Germline values: CDR1 DFQATT, CDR2 SNEGSKA (reference sequence). CDR3 in amino acids: CSARNTGNTIYF. In DNA, the CDR3 is TGCAGTGCCAGGAATACCGGAAACACCATATATTTT.

There are many counts of this clonotype. This chain joins TRBV20-1 and TRBJ2-5; D is possibly TRBD1 (8 bases). CDR3 size: 15 residues. Germline V gene lookup returns CDR1 DFQATT and CDR2 SNEGSKA (reference sequence). Deletions cut 2 bases from V and 7 bases from J, with 20 bases between. CDR3 DNA sequence: TGCAGTGCTAGATGGACAGGGAGGGGAAAGGTGACCCAGTACTTC. It yields the protein CSARWTGRGKVTQYF.

In this sample, this clonotype turned up many times. The J gene is TRBJ2-6, the V gene TRBV29-1; 7 nucleotides line up with TRBD1. The germline V gene encodes CDR1 SQVTM and CDR2 ANQGSEA. This CDR3 region has 14 residues. Unmatched junction bases numbered 6, after V lost 6 bases and J lost 4 bases. CDR3 nucleotide sequence: TGCAGCGTCCCGACAGGGCACGGGGCCAACGTCCTGACTTTC. Amino acids: CSVPTGHGANVLTF.

This clonotype was seen ten or more times. V is TRBV7-2 and J is TRBJ1-2; maybe TRBD1 (6 bases). Trimming took 1 base from V and 0 from J, leaving 9 bases between them. Germline V lookup: CDR1 SGHTA, CDR2 FQGNSA. The CDR3 contains 15 residues. CDR3 nucleotide sequence: TGTGCCAGCAGCTTAGATGACAGGTCTAACTATGGCTACACCTTC. Translating gives CASSLDDRSNYGYTF.

The chain carries TRBV28 and TRBJ1-4; D not resolved. Germline V gene lookup returns CDR1 MDHEN and CDR2 SYDVKM. The V and J ends lost 3 bases and 3 bases respectively, with 8 bases between them. The CDR3 consists of 14 residues. The CDR3 nucleotides are TGTGCCAGCAGTTTGGACCCCGCTAATGAAAAACTGTTTTTT. The encoded protein is CASSLDPANEKLFF.

The table lists this clonotype with a few counts. The chain joins TRBV18 to TRBJ2-5; 8 bases are a match to TRBD2. The CDR3 has 18 amino acids. The germline gives CDR1 KGHSH, CDR2 LQKENI. Germline trimming cut 3 bases from V and 6 bases from J; bases unmatched to any gene: 18. CDR3 nucleotides: TGTGCCAGCTCACCTATACTCGGAGTAGCGGGATCGTCGCAGACCCAGTACTTC. Protein: CASSPILGVAGSSQTQYF.